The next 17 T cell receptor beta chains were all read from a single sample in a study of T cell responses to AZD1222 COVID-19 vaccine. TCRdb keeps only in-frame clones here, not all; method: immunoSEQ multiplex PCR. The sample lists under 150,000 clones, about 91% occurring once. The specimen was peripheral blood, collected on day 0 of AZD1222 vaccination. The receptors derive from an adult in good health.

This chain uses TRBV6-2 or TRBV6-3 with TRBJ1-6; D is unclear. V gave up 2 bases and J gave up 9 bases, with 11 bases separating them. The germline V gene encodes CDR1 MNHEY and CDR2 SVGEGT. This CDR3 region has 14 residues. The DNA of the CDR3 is TGTGCCAGCAGTTACGGAGGGAGAGGTTCACCCCTCCACTTT. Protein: CASSYGGRGSPLHF.

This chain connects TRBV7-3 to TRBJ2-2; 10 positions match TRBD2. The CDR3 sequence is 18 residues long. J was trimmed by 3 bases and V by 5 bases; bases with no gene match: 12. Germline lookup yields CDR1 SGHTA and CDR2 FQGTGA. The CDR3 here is CASSRLPSGGVDTGELFF. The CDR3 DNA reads TGTGCCAGCAGCCGATTGCCTAGCGGGGGTGTGGACACCGGGGAGCTGTTTTTT.

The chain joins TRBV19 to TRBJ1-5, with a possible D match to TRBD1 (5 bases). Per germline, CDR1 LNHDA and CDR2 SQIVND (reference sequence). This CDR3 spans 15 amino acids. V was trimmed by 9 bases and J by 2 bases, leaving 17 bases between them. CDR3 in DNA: TGTGCCAGCTCTGGCGACAGATCGGGCAATCAGCCCCAGCATTTT. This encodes CASSGDRSGNQPQHF.

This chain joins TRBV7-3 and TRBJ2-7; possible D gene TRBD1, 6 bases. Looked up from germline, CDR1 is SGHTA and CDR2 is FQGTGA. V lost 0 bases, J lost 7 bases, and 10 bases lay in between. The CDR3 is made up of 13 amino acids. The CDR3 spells CASSLTGGDEQYF. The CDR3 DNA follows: TGTGCCAGCAGCTTAACAGGGGGTGATGAGCAGTACTTC.

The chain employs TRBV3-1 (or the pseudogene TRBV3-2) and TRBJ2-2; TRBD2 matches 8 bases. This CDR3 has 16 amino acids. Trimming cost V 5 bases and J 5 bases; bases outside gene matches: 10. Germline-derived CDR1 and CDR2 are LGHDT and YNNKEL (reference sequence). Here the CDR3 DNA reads TGTGCCAGCAGCTCCGGACCGGGCGGGGGGACCGGGGAGCTGTTTTTT. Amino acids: CASSSGPGGGTGELFF.

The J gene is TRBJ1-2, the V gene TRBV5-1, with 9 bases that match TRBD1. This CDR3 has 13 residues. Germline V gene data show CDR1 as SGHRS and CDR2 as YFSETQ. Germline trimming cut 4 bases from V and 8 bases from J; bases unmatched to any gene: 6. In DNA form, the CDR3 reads TGCGCCAGCAGCACCGGGACAGGGAGCGGCTACACCTTC. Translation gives CASSTGTGSGYTF.

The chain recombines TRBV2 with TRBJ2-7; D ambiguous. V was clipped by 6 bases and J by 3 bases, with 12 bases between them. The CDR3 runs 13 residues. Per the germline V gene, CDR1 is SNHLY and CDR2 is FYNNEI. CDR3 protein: CASSSDNNYEQYF. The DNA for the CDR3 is TGTGCCAGCAGCTCCGACAACAACTACGAGCAGTACTTC.

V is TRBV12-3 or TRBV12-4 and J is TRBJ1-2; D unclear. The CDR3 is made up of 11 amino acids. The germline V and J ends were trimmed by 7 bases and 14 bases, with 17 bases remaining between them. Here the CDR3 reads CASNHQTAVTF. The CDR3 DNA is TGTGCCAGCAACCACCAGACCGCGGTTACCTTC.

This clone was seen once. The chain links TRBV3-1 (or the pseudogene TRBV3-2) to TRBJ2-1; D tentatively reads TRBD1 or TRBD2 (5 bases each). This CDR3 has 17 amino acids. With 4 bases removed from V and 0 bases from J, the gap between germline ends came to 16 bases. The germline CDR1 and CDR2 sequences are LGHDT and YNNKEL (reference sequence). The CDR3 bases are TGTGCCAGCAGCCCTCAGAGAGGGGCGAGCTCCTACAATGAGCAGTTCTTC. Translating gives CASSPQRGASSYNEQFF.

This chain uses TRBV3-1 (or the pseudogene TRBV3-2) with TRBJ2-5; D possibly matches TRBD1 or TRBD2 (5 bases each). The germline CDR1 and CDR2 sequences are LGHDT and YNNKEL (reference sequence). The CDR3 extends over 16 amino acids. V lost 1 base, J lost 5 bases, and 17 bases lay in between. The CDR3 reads CASSQAGTVKIETQYF. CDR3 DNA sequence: TGTGCCAGCAGCCAAGCCGGGACGGTTAAGATCGAGACCCAGTACTTC.

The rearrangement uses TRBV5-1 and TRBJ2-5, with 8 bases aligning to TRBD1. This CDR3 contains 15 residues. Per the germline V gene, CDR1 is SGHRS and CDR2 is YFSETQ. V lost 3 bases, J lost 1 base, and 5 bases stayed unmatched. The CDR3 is CASSWTGTGQETQYF. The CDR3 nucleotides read TGCGCCAGCAGCTGGACCGGGACAGGCCAAGAGACCCAGTACTTC.

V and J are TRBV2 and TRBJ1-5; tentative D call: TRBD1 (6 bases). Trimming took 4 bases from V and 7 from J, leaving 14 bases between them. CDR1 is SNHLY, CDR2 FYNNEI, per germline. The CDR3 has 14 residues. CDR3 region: CASSGSGARQPQHF. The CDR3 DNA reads TGTGCCAGCAGTGGATCGGGGGCGAGGCAGCCCCAGCATTTT.

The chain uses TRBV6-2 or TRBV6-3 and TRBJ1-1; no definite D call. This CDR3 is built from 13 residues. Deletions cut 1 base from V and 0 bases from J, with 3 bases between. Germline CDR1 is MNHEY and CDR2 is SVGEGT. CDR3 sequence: CASSYYVNTEAFF. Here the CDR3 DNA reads TGTGCCAGCAGTTACTATGTGAACACTGAAGCTTTCTTT.

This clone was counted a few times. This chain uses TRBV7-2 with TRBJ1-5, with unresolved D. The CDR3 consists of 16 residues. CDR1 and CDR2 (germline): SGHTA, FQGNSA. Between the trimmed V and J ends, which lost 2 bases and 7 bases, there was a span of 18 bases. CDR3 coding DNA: TGTGCCAGCAGCTTAAACCCGCAGCAATCAAGGCAGCCCCAGCATTTT. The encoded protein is CASSLNPQQSRQPQHF. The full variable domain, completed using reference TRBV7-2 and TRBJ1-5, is GAGVSQSPSNKVTEKGKDVELRCDPISGHTALYWYRQSLGQGLEFLIYFQGNSAPDKSGLPSDRFSAERTGGSVSTLTIQRTQQEDSAVYLCASSLNPQQSRQPQHFGDGTRLSIL.

The CDR3 loop is CACEPDPGNTIYF. For the CDR3, the DNA is TGTGCCTGTGAACCCGACCCTGGAAACACCATATATTTT. The chain uses TRBV30 and TRBJ1-3; D unclear. The CDR3 is 13 residues long. Trimming removed 6 bases from V and 2 bases from J, with 11 bases in between. Germline lookup yields CDR1 GTSNPN and CDR2 SVGIG (reference sequence).

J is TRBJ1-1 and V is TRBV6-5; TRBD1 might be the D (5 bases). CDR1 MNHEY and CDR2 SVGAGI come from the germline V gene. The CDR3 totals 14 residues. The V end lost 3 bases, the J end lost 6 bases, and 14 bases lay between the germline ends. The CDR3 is CASSYRTPGAEAFF. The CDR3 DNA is TGTGCCAGCAGTTATCGGACCCCGGGGGCTGAAGCTTTCTTT.

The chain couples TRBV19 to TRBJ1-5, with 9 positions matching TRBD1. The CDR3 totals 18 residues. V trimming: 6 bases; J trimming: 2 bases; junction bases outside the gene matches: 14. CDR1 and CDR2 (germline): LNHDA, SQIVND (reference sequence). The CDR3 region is CASRLDGTGSRGNQPQHF. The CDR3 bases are TGTGCCAGTAGACTCGATGGGACAGGGTCCCGAGGCAATCAGCCCCAGCATTTT.